The clone carrying this TCR beta chain showed up many times. Unique molecular identifiers tagged the TCRbeta library. TCRdb used MiXCR to reprocess the PCR reads, holding one entry per CDR3 protein. The repertoire holds around 200,000 distinct CDR3 sequences, with around 9.5% as singletons. Trimming pared 0 bases from V and 2 bases from J, leaving 16 bases between. The germline V gene has CDR1 MNHEY and CDR2 SMNVEV (reference sequence). The CDR3 runs to 17 residues. The entry originates in a study of T-cell reconstitution after alpha-beta-depleted transplantation in children. The sequenced sample was PBMCs from the stem cell graft donor, obtained from the stem cell graft. The receptor comes from a human donor who donated a stem cell graft to a child with acute lymphoblastic leukemia. The V call is TRBV27, the J call TRBJ1-1; no clear D. CDR3 loop: CASSLSTRSGVNTEAFF. The CDR3 bases are TGTGCCAGCAGTTTATCTACACGGAGCGGGGTTAACACTGAAGCTTTCTTT.